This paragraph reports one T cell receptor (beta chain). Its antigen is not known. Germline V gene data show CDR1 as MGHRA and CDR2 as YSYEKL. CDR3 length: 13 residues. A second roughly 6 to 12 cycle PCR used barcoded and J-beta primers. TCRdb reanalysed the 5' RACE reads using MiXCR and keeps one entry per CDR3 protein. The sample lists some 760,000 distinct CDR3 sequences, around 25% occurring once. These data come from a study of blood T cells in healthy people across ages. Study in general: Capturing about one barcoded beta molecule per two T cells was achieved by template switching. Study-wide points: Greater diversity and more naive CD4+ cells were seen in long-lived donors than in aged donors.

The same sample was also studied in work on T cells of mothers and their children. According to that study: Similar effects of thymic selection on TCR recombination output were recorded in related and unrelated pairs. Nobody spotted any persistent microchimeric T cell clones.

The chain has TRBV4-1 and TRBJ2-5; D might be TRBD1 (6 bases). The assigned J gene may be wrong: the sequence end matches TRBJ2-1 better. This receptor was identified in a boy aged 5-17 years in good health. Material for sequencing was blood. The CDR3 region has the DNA TGCGCCAGCAAGGACAGAAGCTACAATGAGCAGTTCTTC. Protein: CASKDRSYNEQFF.